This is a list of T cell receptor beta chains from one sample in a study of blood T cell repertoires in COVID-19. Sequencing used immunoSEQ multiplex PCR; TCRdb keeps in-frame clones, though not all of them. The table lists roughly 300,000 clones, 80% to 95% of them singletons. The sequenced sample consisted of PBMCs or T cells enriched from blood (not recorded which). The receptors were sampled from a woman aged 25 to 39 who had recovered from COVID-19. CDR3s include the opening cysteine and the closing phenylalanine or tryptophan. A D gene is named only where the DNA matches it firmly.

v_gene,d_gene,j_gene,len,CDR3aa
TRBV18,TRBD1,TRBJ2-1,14,CASSPGQGWNEQFF
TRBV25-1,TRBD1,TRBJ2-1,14,CASKAGQVYNEQFF
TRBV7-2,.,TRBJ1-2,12,CASSLAQGPWTF
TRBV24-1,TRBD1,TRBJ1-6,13,CATQGAQTSPLHF
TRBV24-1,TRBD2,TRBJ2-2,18,CATSDSTSGRSWTGELFF
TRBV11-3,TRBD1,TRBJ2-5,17,CASSLGGFGQVVETQYF
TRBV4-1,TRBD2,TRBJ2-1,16,CASSQLLAGDRNEQFF
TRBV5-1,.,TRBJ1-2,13,CASRGGGPYGYTF
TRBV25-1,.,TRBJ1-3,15,CASSELGGAGNTIYF
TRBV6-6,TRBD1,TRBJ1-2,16,CASSSHTDRTSYGYTF
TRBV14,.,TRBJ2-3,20,CASSHALDGGTYHLPDTQYF
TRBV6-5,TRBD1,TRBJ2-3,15,CASSSLGQNTDTQYF
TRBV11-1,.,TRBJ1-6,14,CASSLSGGISPLHF
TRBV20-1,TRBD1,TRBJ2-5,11,CSGTGGETQYF
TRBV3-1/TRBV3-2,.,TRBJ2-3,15,CASSRDNLRTDTQYF
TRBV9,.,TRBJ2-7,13,CASSVAEGYEQYF
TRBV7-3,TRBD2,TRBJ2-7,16,CASSPGGYPGPYEQYF
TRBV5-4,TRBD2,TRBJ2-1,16,CASSLGLAGSYNEQFF
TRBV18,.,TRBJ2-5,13,CASSIDRKETQYF
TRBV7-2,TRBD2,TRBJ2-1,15,CASSQSSGMWDEQFF